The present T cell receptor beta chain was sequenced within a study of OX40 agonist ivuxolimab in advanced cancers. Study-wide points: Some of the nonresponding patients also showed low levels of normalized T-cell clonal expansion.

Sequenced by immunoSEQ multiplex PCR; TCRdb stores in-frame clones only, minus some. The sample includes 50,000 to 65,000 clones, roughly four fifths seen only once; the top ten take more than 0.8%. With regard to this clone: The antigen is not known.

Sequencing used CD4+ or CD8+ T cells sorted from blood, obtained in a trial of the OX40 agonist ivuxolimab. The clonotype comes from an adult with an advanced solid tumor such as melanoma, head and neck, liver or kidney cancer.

CDR3 in amino acids: CASSPGYEQYF. CDR3 DNA sequence: TGTGCCAGCTCACCAGGATACGAGCAGTACTTC. The chain links TRBV18 to TRBJ2-7; D call uncertain. Germline assignment: CDR1 KGHSH and CDR2 LQKENI. V was clipped by 2 bases and J by 4 bases, with 3 bases between them. CDR3 length: 11 residues.